This TCR beta chain was sequenced during a study of blood T cell repertoires in COVID-19. Study as a whole: T cells, B-cell-depleted T cells, or PBMCs supplied cDNA or gDNA.

The CDR3 loop spans 12 amino acids. V gave up 7 bases and J gave up 4 bases, with 10 bases separating them. Per the germline V gene, CDR1 is MDHEN and CDR2 is SYDVKM. In its sample, this clone was seen once. Original handling: Amplification with reference gene primers provided the estimates of nucleated cell counts. The protocol was immunoSEQ multiplex PCR, while the TCRdb copy is restricted to in-frame clones and leaves out a portion. The D gene and trimming were derived from the DNA, and the V and J assignments and clone size from that table. The table has 65,000 to 75,000 clones, 80% to 95% seen once.

The chain carries TRBV28 and TRBJ1-2; D gene ambiguous. This sequence originates from a human donor with active COVID-19. The donor label of this sample is uncertain. Sequenced input: peripheral blood. CDR3 bases: TGTGCCAGCATGAGGGAGGGCTATGGCTACACCTTC. This encodes CASMREGYGYTF.